The 25 T cell receptor beta chains presented below share a single source sample, sequenced in a study of Ad26.COV2.S vaccination and SARS-CoV-2 variants. This table comes from immunoSEQ multiplex PCR, and its TCRdb copy is limited to in-frame clones, with some not included. The sample has approximately 350,000 clones; about nine tenths are singletons. The treatment denotes: some 19 received Ad26.COV2.S at low or high dose, single or two shots; five or six received placebo; per-sample allocation not given. Collection of samples fell on day 63 after the first vaccine or placebo injection. This specimen consisted of peripheral blood, obtained in a trial of Ad26.COV2.S vaccine versus placebo. The receptor source for this set is a person between 18 and 65 years old who received the Ad26.COV2.S COVID-19 vaccine or a placebo.

The chain links TRBV3-1 (or the pseudogene TRBV3-2) to TRBJ1-5; D gene ambiguous. The V end was cut by 1 base, the J end by 5 bases, with 9 bases between. Germline V gene sequence: CDR1 LGHDT, CDR2 YNNKEL (reference sequence). The CDR3 has 14 residues. The CDR3 bases are TGTGCCAGCAGCCAAGGGGGTCTTGATCAGCCCCAGCATTTT. The encoded protein is CASSQGGLDQPQHF.

The V call is TRBV9, the J call TRBJ1-2; D gene unclear. This CDR3 contains 11 residues. Germline V CDR1 and CDR2: SGDLS, YYNGEE. Trimming took off 4 bases at V and 8 bases at J, with 9 bases between the two ends. CDR3 sequence: CASSSSWGYTF. Here the CDR3 DNA reads TGTGCCAGCAGCTCCTCGTGGGGCTACACCTTC.

The gene calls are TRBV14 and TRBJ2-7, with D perhaps TRBD2 (5 bases). Looked up from germline, CDR1 is SGHDN and CDR2 is FVKESK. Trimming shortened V by 0 bases and J by 0 bases, and 9 bases separated the two germline ends. This CDR3 has 15 residues. CDR3 protein: CASSQEGLTSYEQYF. In DNA form, the CDR3 reads TGTGCCAGCAGCCAAGAAGGACTTACCTCCTACGAGCAGTACTTC.

The chain couples TRBV25-1 to TRBJ2-3; D call uncertain. This CDR3 is 13 amino acids long. Looked up from germline, CDR1 is MGHDK and CDR2 is SYGVNS. V gave up 5 bases and J gave up 4 bases, with 10 bases separating them. The CDR3: CASSSSDPDTQYF. The CDR3 DNA reads TGTGCCAGCAGTTCTTCAGATCCAGATACGCAGTATTTT.

The rearrangement joins TRBV20-1 to TRBJ2-1, with D maybe TRBD2 (5 bases). The CDR3 consists of 13 residues. Germline V CDR1 and CDR2: DFQATT, SNEGSKA (reference sequence). V lost 3 bases and J lost 6, with 12 bases in between. DNA of the CDR3: TGCAGTGCTAGTAGCCTAGCCTTCAATGAGCAGTTCTTC. As protein: CSASSLAFNEQFF.

The gene calls are TRBV7-2 and TRBJ1-6; D is uncertain. Germline V CDR1 and CDR2: SGHTA, FQGNSA. This CDR3 is 16 amino acids long. The V end lost 4 bases, the J end lost 0 bases, and 10 bases lay between the germline ends. CDR3 protein: CASSSAGSSYNSPLHF. The DNA of the CDR3 is TGTGCCAGCAGCTCCGCCGGGAGCTCCTATAATTCACCCCTCCACTTT. Full variable domain (rest looked up from reference TRBV7-2 and TRBJ1-6): GAGVSQSPSNKVTEKGKDVELRCDPISGHTALYWYRQSLGQGLEFLIYFQGNSAPDKSGLPSDRFSAERTGGSVSTLTIQRTQQEDSAVYLCASSSAGSSYNSPLHFGNGTRLTVT.

The V call is TRBV6-4, the J call TRBJ1-5; 9 positions agree with TRBD1. The CDR3 covers 13 residues. From germline, CDR1 is MRHNA and CDR2 SNTAGT. V gave up 6 bases and J gave up 6 bases; unmatched junction bases: 3. CDR3 residues: CASRTGGSQPQHF. Here the CDR3 DNA reads TGTGCCAGCAGAACAGGGGGCAGTCAGCCCCAGCATTTT.

The chain joins TRBV19 to TRBJ1-6, with no clear D. The V and J ends lost 3 bases and 7 bases respectively, with 16 bases between them. The germline V gene has CDR1 LNHDA and CDR2 SQIVND (reference sequence). This CDR3 comprises 16 residues. The CDR3 region is CASSITQRAVNSPLHF. In DNA form, the CDR3 reads TGTGCCAGTAGTATCACCCAAAGGGCGGTAAATTCACCCCTCCACTTT.

The chain employs TRBV6-6 and TRBJ1-2, with 8 bases fitting TRBD1. CDR3 length: 12 amino acids. With 5 bases clipped from V and 6 bases from J, the junction kept 2 bases outside the gene matches. Germline CDR1 and CDR2: MNHNY and SVGAGI (reference sequence). CDR3 sequence: CASSPDRDGYTF. DNA of the CDR3: TGTGCCAGCAGTCCGGACAGGGATGGCTACACCTTC.

This clone was detected a few times. The DNA for the CDR3 is TGTGCCAGCAGCTCCCGGGGAAAGGATGAAAAACTGTTTTTT. This encodes CASSSRGKDEKLFF. V is TRBV7-9 and J is TRBJ1-4; D is undetermined. The CDR3 is 14 residues long. Germline CDR1 and CDR2: SEHNR and FQNEAQ (reference sequence). The ends were cut back, 4 bases at V and 6 bases at J, with 12 bases in the middle.

The rearrangement uses TRBV6-5 and TRBJ2-7; possibly TRBD1 for D (6 bases). Germline V gives CDR1 MNHEY, CDR2 SVGAGI. The CDR3 is 14 residues long. Trimming took off 5 bases at V and 2 bases at J, with 13 bases between the two ends. CDR3 residues: CASSIRGRTYEQYF. CDR3 in DNA: TGTGCCAGCAGTATCAGGGGACGGACCTACGAGCAGTACTTC.

This chain links TRBV7-3 with TRBJ1-2; D ambiguous. CDR1 is SGHTA, CDR2 FQGTGA, per germline. V gave up 2 bases and J gave up 2 bases, with 9 bases separating them. CDR3 length: 14 amino acids. The CDR3 region is CASSLDTGNYGYTF. Here the CDR3 DNA reads TGTGCCAGCAGCTTAGACACGGGGAACTATGGCTACACCTTC. The whole variable domain, remainder taken from reference TRBV7-3 and TRBJ1-2, is GAGVSQTPSNKVTEKGKYVELRCDPISGHTALYWYRQSLGQGPEFLIYFQGTGAADDSGLPNDRFFAVRPEGSVSTLKIQRTERGDSAVYLCASSLDTGNYGYTFGSGTRLTVV.

This clone was detected only a few times. This chain links TRBV19 with TRBJ2-2; the D gene is possibly TRBD1 (6 bases). The CDR3 runs 16 residues. Germline CDR1 is LNHDA and CDR2 is SQIVND (reference sequence). V shed 0 bases and J shed 4 bases, with 12 bases lying between them. DNA for the CDR3: TGTGCCAGTAGTATAGATTGGGTGGGGGCCACCGGGGAGCTGTTTTTT. It specifies CASSIDWVGATGELFF.

The J gene is TRBJ1-3, the V gene TRBV11-2, with D possibly matching TRBD1 (5 bases). Germline V CDR1 and CDR2: SGHAT, FQNNGV. The length of the CDR3 is 15 residues. The V and J ends lost 1 base and 0 bases respectively, with 7 bases between them. The CDR3 here is CASSLGGSSGNTIYF. The CDR3 nucleotides read TGTGCCAGCAGCTTAGGGGGGAGCTCTGGAAACACCATATATTTT.

The chain has TRBV5-1 and TRBJ1-1, with D possibly being TRBD1 (5 bases). Germline CDR1 and CDR2: SGHRS and YFSETQ. V lost 2 bases and J 6 bases, leaving 11 bases between the germline ends. CDR3 size: 13 residues. This CDR3 is CASSFIRTSEAFF. CDR3 nucleotide sequence: TGCGCCAGCAGCTTCATACGGACATCTGAAGCTTTCTTT.

V is TRBV15 and J is TRBJ1-4, with D hard to call. The CDR3 contains 16 residues. Trimming removed 0 bases from V and 14 bases from J, with 22 bases in between. Germline CDR1 is LNHNV and CDR2 is YYDKDF (reference sequence). As DNA, the CDR3 is TGTGCCACCAGCAGAGATCCTTTCGAACTGTGGAAAGACCTGTTTTTT. Its translation: CATSRDPFELWKDLFF.

This CDR3 reads CASSLAQGDSGNTIYF. The DNA of the CDR3 is TGTGCCAGCAGCTTAGCCCAGGGGGACTCTGGAAACACCATATATTTT. The chain employs TRBV7-9 and TRBJ1-3, with 7 bases matching TRBD1. Trimming at V came to 0 bases and at J to 0 bases, leaving 2 bases not matched to a gene. Germline loops: CDR1 SEHNR, CDR2 FQNEAQ (reference sequence). This CDR3 is built from 16 residues.

V gene TRBV18 combines with J gene TRBJ2-1, with D maybe TRBD2 (5 bases). The CDR3 has 15 amino acids. CDR1 and CDR2 (germline): KGHSH, LQKENI. The V gene lost 2 bases and the J gene lost 0 bases, with 8 bases spanning the gap. The CDR3 region has the DNA TGTGCCAGCTCACCAGGGAGAAGCTCCTACAATGAGCAGTTCTTC. Its translation is CASSPGRSSYNEQFF.

The V call is TRBV7-8, the J call TRBJ2-5; the D call may be TRBD1 or TRBD2 (5 bases each). V lost 5 bases to trimming and J lost 1 base, with 8 bases between them. CDR3 size: 13 residues. Germline V gene lookup returns CDR1 SGHVS and CDR2 FQNEAQ. DNA of the CDR3: TGTGCCAGCAGCCTCGGGACCCAAGAGACCCAGTACTTC. Residues: CASSLGTQETQYF.

The chain couples TRBV4-1 to TRBJ2-7; D might be TRBD1 (6 bases). This CDR3 has 14 residues. The germline V gene has CDR1 MGHRA and CDR2 YSYEKL. Trimming took 0 bases from V and 5 from J, leaving 11 bases between them. CDR3 loop: CASSQDARGHEQYF. The CDR3, as DNA: TGCGCCAGCAGCCAAGATGCCAGGGGACACGAGCAGTACTTC.

In DNA form, the CDR3 reads TGTGCCAGCAGTTACAGGGACAGGGGAACTTCACCCCTCCACTTT. Translation gives CASSYRDRGTSPLHF. This chain uses TRBV6-5 with TRBJ1-6, with 10 bases matching TRBD1. Germline lookup yields CDR1 MNHEY and CDR2 SVGAGI. Unmatched junction bases numbered 4, after V lost 2 bases and J lost 9 bases. This CDR3 has 15 residues.

This chain links TRBV19 with TRBJ1-1; tentatively, D is TRBD1 (6 bases). CDR1 is LNHDA, CDR2 SQIVND, per germline (reference sequence). V was pared by 3 bases and J by 0 bases, with 11 bases between. The CDR3 has 15 residues. CDR3 loop: CASSINRDLNTEAFF. The CDR3 DNA reads TGTGCCAGTAGTATTAACAGGGACTTGAACACTGAAGCTTTCTTT.

The V and J genes are TRBV5-1 and TRBJ1-4, with a tentative D call TRBD1 (6 bases). Germline V gene lookup returns CDR1 SGHRS and CDR2 YFSETQ. The CDR3 contains 14 residues. V dropped 0 bases and J dropped 5 bases, with 8 bases sitting between them. CDR3 sequence: CASSLGQANEKLFF. The CDR3 bases are TGCGCCAGCAGCTTGGGACAGGCAAATGAAAAACTGTTTTTT.

V gene TRBV7-8 combines with J gene TRBJ1-5, with a tentative D call TRBD1 (6 bases). The V and J ends lost 4 bases and 5 bases respectively, with 9 bases between them. The CDR3 is made up of 13 amino acids. Looked up from germline, CDR1 is SGHVS and CDR2 is FQNEAQ. The CDR3 here is CASSSGQYQPQHF. CDR3 sequence (DNA): TGTGCCAGCAGCTCTGGACAGTATCAGCCCCAGCATTTT.

This clone was counted a single time. The V and J genes are TRBV6-5 and TRBJ1-3; D is unresolved. V was shortened by 0 bases and J by 0 bases, with 9 bases between the two germline ends. Germline CDR1 reads MNHEY; CDR2 reads SVGAGI. This CDR3 is built from 16 residues. In DNA, the CDR3 is TGTGCCAGCAGTTACTCGTCGACGACCTCTGGAAACACCATATATTTT. Protein sequence: CASSYSSTTSGNTIYF.